These T cell receptor beta chains were read from a single sample in a study of blood T cell repertoires in COVID-19. The repertoire was sequenced with immunoSEQ multiplex PCR; TCRdb's copy has only in-frame clones and lacks some. The data hold around 250,000 clones, with about 89% observed a single time. Sequencing was performed on peripheral blood. Receptors originate from a woman aged 35 to 49 who had recovered from COVID-19. Each CDR3 is given with its conserved first and last residue. A D gene is named only where the DNA matches it firmly. Rows may omit the clone size; those that give it use once, few, many or a size class.

TRBJ1-1 | TRBV21-1 | - | - | CASSTLQAIQNTEAFF | TGTGCCAGCAGCACCCTGCAGGCAATACAGAACACTGAAGCTTTCTTT
TRBJ2-7 | TRBV13 | TRBD1 | - | CASSLDRGEQYF | TGTGCCAGCAGCTTAGACAGGGGAGAGCAGTACTTC
TRBJ1-5 | TRBV30 | - | few | CAWSAGPSNQPQHF | TGTGCCTGGAGTGCAGGGCCGAGCAATCAGCCCCAGCATTTT
TRBJ2-7 | TRBV5-1 | TRBD1 | - | CASSLQGQGGEQYF | TGCGCCAGCAGCTTGCAAGGACAGGGCGGCGAGCAGTACTTC
TRBJ2-5 | TRBV27 | TRBD1 | - | CASSSTGGRETQYF | TGTGCCAGCAGTTCAACAGGGGGCCGCGAGACCCAGTACTTC
TRBJ2-7 | TRBV28 | TRBD1 | - | CASTLDRAPYEQYF | TGTGCCAGCACCCTTGACAGGGCCCCCTACGAGCAGTACTTC
TRBJ1-1 | TRBV2 | - | - | CASSERGKDTEAFF | TGTGCCAGCAGTGAAAGGGGAAAGGACACTGAAGCTTTCTTT
TRBJ2-1 | TRBV6-5 | TRBD1 | - | CASSYSGDSYNEQFF | TGTGCCAGCAGTTACTCGGGGGACAGTTACAATGAGCAGTTCTTC
TRBJ1-3 | TRBV28 | - | - | CASGTAAVGRNTIYF | TGTGCCAGCGGGACTGCGGCCGTGGGAAGAAACACCATATATTTT
TRBJ2-3 | TRBV9 | TRBD2 | - | CASSVGRSGNQPRDSTDTQYF | TGTGCCAGCAGCGTAGGGAGGAGCGGGAACCAACCCCGAGATAGCACAGATACGCAGTATTTT
TRBJ2-3 | TRBV3-1/TRBV3-2 | TRBD2 | - | CASSRRLAGDSDTQYF | TGTGCCAGCAGCCGCAGACTAGCGGGAGACTCAGATACGCAGTATTTT
TRBJ2-5 | TRBV5-1 | - | - | CASSFSSVQETQYF | TGCGCCAGCAGCTTCTCGTCGGTCCAAGAGACCCAGTACTTC
TRBJ2-3 | TRBV2 | TRBD1 | - | CASREQGASDTQYF | TGTGCCAGCAGGGAACAGGGGGCGTCAGATACGCAGTATTTT
TRBJ2-7 | TRBV7-9 | TRBD1 | - | CASSLGGRDRRGYEQYF | TGTGCCAGCAGCTTAGGAGGCCGGGACAGAAGGGGCTACGAGCAGTACTTC
TRBJ2-7 | TRBV27 | - | - | CASSLRSYQPYEQYF | TGTGCCAGCAGTTTGCGGTCCTATCAACCCTACGAGCAGTACTTC
TRBJ1-1 | TRBV10-3 | - | - | CAIRAMGGGAFF | TGTGCCATCAGAGCAATGGGGGGTGGAGCTTTCTTT
TRBJ2-7 | TRBV5-4 | TRBD2 | - | CASSPPRGVAGGEQYF | TGTGCCAGCAGCCCACCTCGCGGGGTTGCGGGGGGCGAGCAGTACTTC
TRBJ1-5 | TRBV9 | - | once | CASSVVGRDSYSNQPQHF | TGTGCCAGCAGCGTAGTGGGTCGGGACTCTTATAGCAATCAGCCCCAGCATTTT
TRBJ2-1 | TRBV28 | TRBD1 | - | CASRRTGVGEQFF | TGTGCCAGCAGGCGGACAGGGGTCGGTGAGCAGTTCTTC
TRBJ2-7 | TRBV7-9 | TRBD2 | - | CASSSQDSDGGGEQYF | TGTGCCAGCAGCTCCCAAGACTCCGATGGGGGGGGCGAGCAGTACTTC
TRBJ1-2 | TRBV7-8 | - | - | CASSPTGINYGYTF | TGTGCCAGCAGCCCCACCGGGATTAACTATGGCTACACCTTC
TRBJ2-7 | TRBV7-8 | - | - | CASSLQGLSYEQYF | TGTGCCAGCAGCTTACAGGGTCTCTCCTACGAGCAGTACTTC
TRBJ2-5 | TRBV7-6 | - | - | CASTKQIQETQYF | TGTGCCAGTACAAAACAGATACAAGAGACCCAGTACTTC